Listed here are 13 T cell receptor beta chains from one sample, sequenced in a study of blood T cells in healthy people across ages. A second PCR, run for roughly 7 to 11 cycles, used a sample-barcoded 5' primer plus a J-beta primer mix. TCRdb re-called the 5' RACE reads through MiXCR, storing one row per CDR3 protein. The sample records about 1 million distinct CDR3 sequences, about 23% being singletons. These data are also associated with another study on T cells of mothers and their children.

Material for sequencing was blood. The receptors come from a girl aged 2 to 9 in good health.

This clonotype has only a few counts. The chain combines TRBV29-1 with TRBJ2-1; D unclear. CDR1 SQVTM and CDR2 ANQGSEA come from the germline V gene. The CDR3 length is 11 residues. The germline V and J ends were trimmed by 5 bases and 12 bases, with 14 bases remaining between them. The CDR3 nucleotides read TGCAGCGTTCTCCGACCCCTCGGGCAGTTCTTC. Its protein product is CSVLRPLGQFF.

This sequence joins TRBV20-1 and TRBJ2-7, with D possibly called TRBD1 or TRBD2 (5 bases each). V was cut by 6 bases and J by 3 bases, with 18 bases left in between. The CDR3 totals 14 residues. The germline gives CDR1 DFQATT, CDR2 SNEGSKA (reference sequence). The CDR3 protein is CSALAPTVYYEQYF. The CDR3 DNA reads TGCAGTGCCCTAGCCCCGACAGTTTACTACGAGCAGTACTTC.

The chain links TRBV6-5 to TRBJ1-2; D is undetermined. Germline V gene sequence: CDR1 MNHEY, CDR2 SVGAGI. V was cut by 5 bases and J by 4 bases, with 11 bases left in between. CDR3 length equals 13 residues. The CDR3 nucleotides read TGTGCCAGCAGTCCCGGGTTCCTCTATGGCTACACCTTC. This sequence encodes CASSPGFLYGYTF.

The J gene is TRBJ1-2, the V gene TRBV10-3, with 8 bases lining up with TRBD1. Germline trimming cut 5 bases from V and 3 bases from J; bases unmatched to any gene: 8. The germline V gene has CDR1 ENHRY and CDR2 SYGVKD. The CDR3 extends over 15 amino acids. The CDR3 protein is CAISPGTGGYYGYTF. CDR3 bases: TGTGCCATCAGTCCGGGGACAGGAGGATACTATGGCTACACCTTC.

The rearrangement uses TRBV20-1 and TRBJ2-5; D could derive from TRBD1 or TRBD2 (6 bases each). CDR1 and CDR2 from the germline V gene are DFQATT and SNEGSKA (reference sequence). Trimming removed 3 bases from V and 5 bases from J, with 22 bases in between. The CDR3 sequence is 16 residues long. In DNA, the CDR3 is TGCAGTGCTAGTGACAGGCCGGGGAGGATTACGGAGACCCAGTACTTC. The encoded protein is CSASDRPGRITETQYF.

This clonotype was seen at least ten times. The chain recombines TRBV20-1 with TRBJ1-1, with D uncertain. V lost 3 bases, J lost 0 bases, and 8 bases lay in between. The CDR3 is 13 residues long. Germline lookup yields CDR1 DFQATT and CDR2 SNEGSKA (reference sequence). The CDR3: CSARTSMNTEAFF. In DNA, the CDR3 is TGCAGTGCTAGGACCAGCATGAACACTGAAGCTTTCTTT.

V gene TRBV5-1 combines with J gene TRBJ2-1; 9 bases agree with TRBD2. CDR3 size: 15 residues. With V trimmed by 5 bases and J by 3 bases, 6 bases remained unmatched. The V gene's germline CDR1 is SGHRS and CDR2 YFSETQ. CDR3 region: CASSILAGFYNEQFF. CDR3 DNA: TGCGCCAGCAGTATCCTAGCGGGATTCTACAATGAGCAGTTCTTC.

This CDR3 is CSARDRLSYEQYF. The CDR3 bases are TGCAGTGCTAGAGACAGGCTAAGCTACGAGCAGTACTTC. The chain employs TRBV20-1 and TRBJ2-5; D is unresolved. The better agreement between TRBJ2-7 and the DNA end casts doubt on the J call. CDR1 and CDR2 (germline): DFQATT, SNEGSKA (reference sequence). This CDR3 has 13 residues.

V is TRBV14 and J is TRBJ1-6; D is unclear. Trimming removed 4 bases from V and 3 bases from J, with 13 bases in between. In germline, CDR1 is SGHDN, CDR2 FVKESK. There are 16 residues in the CDR3. Here the CDR3 reads CASSPKGQYYNSPLHF. The CDR3 region has the DNA TGTGCCAGCAGCCCTAAGGGCCAATACTATAATTCACCCCTCCACTTT.

This clonotype was observed a few times. V gene TRBV7-9 combines with J gene TRBJ2-5; D is unclear. The V gene lost 3 bases and the J gene lost 7 bases, with 12 bases spanning the gap. The CDR3 is 13 residues long. The germline CDR1 and CDR2 sequences are SEHNR and FQNEAQ (reference sequence). The CDR3 DNA is TGTGCCAGCAGCTTGGATGGCCCGGGGACCCAGTACTTC. This gives the protein CASSLDGPGTQYF.

This clonotype appeared many times. J is TRBJ2-1 and V is TRBV28; 9 bases are shared with TRBD1. CDR1 is MDHEN, CDR2 SYDVKM, per germline. The ends lost 8 bases at V and 6 bases at J; junction bases unmatched: 5. This CDR3 contains 13 residues. The CDR3 DNA follows: TGTGCCAGCTCGGGACAGGGTATCAATGAGCAGTTCTTC. As protein: CASSGQGINEQFF.

J is TRBJ2-1 and V is TRBV4-3; D possibly corresponds to TRBD2 (5 bases). Trimming pared 0 bases from V and 3 bases from J, leaving 15 bases between. The CDR3 sequence is 17 residues long. The germline CDR1 and CDR2 sequences are LGHNA and YSLEER. For the CDR3, the DNA is TGCGCCAGCAGCCAAGATCGGGTCACTACTAGCTACAATGAGCAGTTCTTC. Its translation is CASSQDRVTTSYNEQFF.

The chain combines TRBV12-3 or TRBV12-4 with TRBJ1-4; no definite D call. This CDR3 is 14 amino acids long. The V end lost 1 base, the J end lost 8 bases, and 11 bases lay between the germline ends. The CDR3 sequence is CASSLGPGGEKLFF. CDR3 in DNA: TGTGCCAGCAGTTTAGGACCAGGAGGGGAAAAACTGTTTTTT.